This T cell receptor (beta chain) was recorded in a study of blood T cell repertoires in COVID-19. Study at large: There were acute and convalescent COVID-19 samples, and they came from the United States, Italy and Spain. T cells, B-cell-depleted T cells, or PBMCs supplied cDNA or gDNA.

Libraries were prepared by immunoSEQ multiplex PCR; TCRdb keeps only in-frame clonotypes and omits some of them. The sample consists of more than 400,000 clones, 75% to 90% of them appearing once. There are 13 residues in the CDR3. The junction had 4 bases not matched to a gene; V was cut back by 3 bases and J by 6 bases. The germline gives CDR1 SQVTM, CDR2 ANQGSEA. Participants had their cohort set by participant-reported clinical history. Cohort 3 recovered donors had two negative PCRs, clearance, or symptom resolution. The source is a woman aged 18-30 years who had recovered from COVID-19. Sequenced sample: PBMCs or T cells enriched from blood (not recorded which). V gene TRBV29-1 combines with J gene TRBJ2-7; the match to TRBD1 covers 11 bases. CDR3 in amino acids: CSVERTGGGEQYF. The CDR3 coding sequence is TGCAGCGTTGAGCGGACAGGGGGCGGCGAGCAGTACTTC.